This T cell receptor beta chain was identified in a study of CD4 T cells in relation to SARS-CoV-2 and coronaviruses. Turning to the study itself: TCR beta CDR3s were sequenced after roughly eleven-day antigen culture of PBMCs.

Unexposed donor CD4+ T cells date from 2011-2018, before the COVID-19 pandemic. Isolation of CD4+ T cells took place after less than 13 days in culture. As cell numbers allowed, unexposed-donor CD4+ T cells faced SARS-CoV-2 S/N and four cold-coronavirus spikes. The CDR3 totals 15 residues. The protocol was immunoSEQ multiplex PCR, while the TCRdb copy is restricted to in-frame clones and leaves out a portion. The sample includes 23,000 or so clones, 65% to 80% of them seen just once. Comments on this clone: Its antigen is not identified.

Study-wide results and limits: SARS-CoV-2-driven expansion was significantly weaker in crossreactive than monoreactive clones.

The receptor was derived from a human donor in good health. Specimen: CD4+ T cells from PBMCs, cultured in vitro. The chain carries TRBV1 and TRBJ2-3; TRBD1 reflects the table's D call only, with no check against the DNA. TRBV1 is classified as a pseudogene. The CDR3 spells CTSSQRGQYSDTQYF. Written as DNA, the CDR3 is TGCACCAGCAGCCAAAGGGGCCAGTACTCAGATACGCAGTATTTT.